This TCR beta chain was found in a study of T cells in Graves' hyperthyroidism and ophthalmopathy. Amplification of TCR beta CDR3 regions used RNA as the template. HTBI primers were the set used in a first-round RT-PCR of the TCR CDR3. MiXCR, run by TCRdb on the multiplex PCR reads, gives a single entry per CDR3 protein. This sample has about 52,000 distinct CDR3 sequences; over 40% occur once, and the top ten carry about 9%. The germline CDR1 and CDR2 sequences are DFQATT and SNEGSKA (reference sequence). This CDR3 comprises 13 residues. Deletions cut 3 bases from V and 3 bases from J, with 9 bases between.

This clonotype was sampled from a woman between 45 and 60 years old with Graves' ophthalmopathy. The V gene is TRBV20-1, the J gene TRBJ2-1; perhaps TRBD2 as D (5 bases). The sequenced sample was blood. The DNA for the CDR3 is TGCAGTGCTAGCCCCGGGATCTACAATGAGCAGTTCTTC. This encodes CSASPGIYNEQFF.